A selection of T cell receptor beta chains follows, all from one sample in a study of shared clonotypes between healthy human individuals. The data were produced by immunoSEQ multiplex PCR, yet TCRdb's version contains in-frame clones alone and is incomplete. This table holds some 2,400,000 clones, more than 90% found once. Sequencing input: naive CD4+ T cells sorted from blood. These receptor sequences come from a man aged 18 to 30 in good health. Both conserved end residues are part of each CDR3. A D gene is named only where the DNA matches it firmly. The size field is filled for only some rows; it gives once, few, many or a size class.

D gene,V gene,clone size,J gene,CDR3 protein,CDR3 DNA
-,TRBV20-1,-,TRBJ1-1,CSARGYTEAFF,TGCAGTGCTAGGGGGTACACTGAAGCTTTCTTT
-,TRBV21-1,-,TRBJ1-5,CASREGPGPGNQPQHF,TGTGCCAGCCGTGAGGGTCCGGGACCGGGCAATCAGCCCCAGCATTTT
TRBD1,TRBV7-9,-,TRBJ1-2,CASSPTGDTF,TGTGCCAGCAGCCCAACAGGGGACACCTTC
TRBD2,TRBV28,-,TRBJ2-7,CASSRDSGGANSYEQYF,TGTGCCAGCAGCCGCGACAGCGGGGGGGCAAACTCCTACGAGCAGTACTTC
-,TRBV10-3,once,TRBJ1-5,CAISESRSNQPQHF,TGTGCCATCAGTGAGTCTAGGTCAAATCAGCCCCAGCATTTT
-,TRBV6-1,once,TRBJ1-1,CASSRMGYTEAFF,TGTGCCAGCAGTAGGATGGGGTACACTGAAGCTTTCTTT
TRBD1,TRBV7-9,-,TRBJ1-1,CASSRTGVNTEAFF,TGTGCCAGCAGCCGGACAGGGGTGAACACTGAAGCTTTCTTT
TRBD1,TRBV29-1,-,TRBJ1-2,CSVGGTDGYTF,TGCAGCGTTGGCGGGACAGATGGCTACACCTTC
-,TRBV5-6,-,TRBJ2-7,CASSKGFEQYF,TGTGCCAGCAGCAAGGGTTTCGAGCAGTACTTC
-,TRBV14,-,TRBJ2-6,CASSQVRPSGANVLTF,TGTGCCAGCAGCCAAGTCCGTCCTTCTGGGGCCAACGTCCTGACTTTC
TRBD1,TRBV18,once,TRBJ1-6,CASSPQGAGNSPLHF,TGTGCCAGCTCACCCCAGGGGGCGGGGAATTCACCCCTCCACTTT
-,TRBV10-3,-,TRBJ1-4,CAISESTLAEKLFF,TGTGCCATCAGTGAGTCGACTCTAGCCGAAAAACTGTTTTTT
-,TRBV13,-,TRBJ2-7,CASSFGGAYEQYF,TGTGCCAGCAGCTTCGGGGGCGCCTACGAGCAGTACTTC
-,TRBV14,-,TRBJ2-3,CASSQVGQDTQYF,TGTGCCAGCAGCCAAGTTGGGCAGGATACGCAGTATTTT
TRBD1,TRBV5-6,-,TRBJ1-4,CASSLAGQGAEKLFF,TGTGCCAGCAGCTTGGCGGGACAGGGGGCAGAAAAACTGTTTTTT
-,TRBV28,-,TRBJ2-4,CASSFPGLSIQYF,TGTGCCAGCAGTTTCCCAGGGTTGAGCATTCAGTACTTC
TRBD2,TRBV7-3,-,TRBJ2-3,CASSLMAGGSTDTQYF,TGTGCCAGCAGCTTAATGGCGGGGGGTAGCACAGATACGCAGTATTTT
-,TRBV5-1,-,TRBJ2-7,CASSLETGYEQYF,TGCGCCAGCAGCTTGGAGACAGGCTACGAGCAGTACTTC
-,TRBV6-6,-,TRBJ2-4,CASSYSMANIQYF,TGTGCCAGCAGTTACTCAATGGCAAACATTCAGTACTTC
-,TRBV6-1,-,TRBJ1-1,CASSGQPGRGNTEAFF,TGTGCCAGCAGTGGACAACCGGGACGGGGGAACACTGAAGCTTTCTTT
-,TRBV9,-,TRBJ1-3,CASGPTIPRNTIYF,TGTGCCAGCGGTCCGACCATACCCCGAAACACCATATATTTT
-,TRBV10-3,-,TRBJ1-1,CAISESPGTTTEAFF,TGTGCCATCAGTGAGTCCCCCGGGACGACCACTGAAGCTTTCTTT
-,TRBV28,-,TRBJ1-2,CASGGGGFGYTF,TGTGCCAGCGGCGGCGGAGGTTTTGGCTACACCTTC
TRBD2,TRBV6-5,-,TRBJ2-1,CASSFGLAANEQFF,TGTGCCAGCAGTTTCGGACTAGCGGCCAATGAGCAGTTCTTC
-,TRBV19,-,TRBJ1-1,CASSIGSGRTEAFF,TGTGCCAGTAGTATAGGCAGCGGAAGGACTGAAGCTTTCTTT
-,TRBV11-1,-,TRBJ2-2,CASSLTGNTGELFF,TGTGCCAGCAGCTTGACAGGGAACACCGGGGAGCTGTTTTTT
TRBD2,TRBV15,-,TRBJ2-7,CATRTSGSLNEQYF,TGTGCCACCAGGACTAGCGGGAGTCTTAACGAGCAGTACTTC
-,TRBV5-4,-,TRBJ2-5,CASTPRAGEETQYF,TGTGCCAGCACCCCCCGGGCGGGTGAAGAGACCCAGTACTTC
TRBD1,TRBV5-6,-,TRBJ1-1,CASSPEGAGGMNTEAFF,TGTGCCAGCAGCCCGGAGGGGGCTGGGGGTATGAACACTGAAGCTTTCTTT
-,TRBV7-9,-,TRBJ2-3,CASSLGSGGPDTQYF,TGTGCCAGCAGCTTGGGGTCCGGGGGTCCAGATACGCAGTATTTT
-,TRBV28,-,TRBJ2-7,CASSSGGQDEQYF,TGTGCCAGCAGTTCTGGGGGCCAAGACGAGCAGTACTTC
-,TRBV7-6,-,TRBJ2-1,CASSLGQGPYNEQFF,TGTGCCAGCAGCTTAGGGCAGGGACCCTACAATGAGCAGTTCTTC
-,TRBV5-1,-,TRBJ2-7,CASSLDSATVSYEQYF,TGCGCCAGCAGCTTGGACTCCGCTACGGTCTCCTACGAGCAGTACTTC
-,TRBV6-5,-,TRBJ1-2,CASSYPIDRGYGYTF,TGTGCCAGCAGTTACCCTATTGATAGGGGCTATGGCTACACCTTC
-,TRBV6-5,once,TRBJ2-2,CASYQMGGELFF,TGTGCCAGCTATCAAATGGGCGGGGAGCTGTTTTTT
-,TRBV18,-,TRBJ2-7,CASSPPGGGPYEQYF,TGTGCCAGCTCACCACCGGGTGGGGGGCCCTACGAGCAGTACTTC
-,TRBV5-1,-,TRBJ2-2,CASSLGLRGSTGELFF,TGCGCCAGCAGCTTGGGACTCAGGGGAAGCACCGGGGAGCTGTTTTTT
-,TRBV1,-,TRBJ2-1,CTSSSGSGNEQFF,TGCACCAGCAGCAGCGGGAGTGGCAATGAGCAGTTCTTC
-,TRBV7-2,-,TRBJ2-3,CASSSPFTDTQYF,TGTGCCAGCAGCTCTCCTTTCACAGATACGCAGTATTTT
-,TRBV5-1,-,TRBJ2-7,CASSLDSETYEQYF,TGCGCCAGCAGCTTGGACAGCGAGACCTACGAGCAGTACTTC
-,TRBV10-3,-,TRBJ1-5,CAGQRQFDQPQHF,TGTGCCGGACAGAGACAGTTTGATCAGCCCCAGCATTTT
-,TRBV11-2,-,TRBJ2-7,CASSPPSYEQYF,TGTGCCAGCAGCCCCCCAAGCTACGAGCAGTACTTC
TRBD2,TRBV6-5,-,TRBJ2-7,CASFPGGSTYEQYF,TGTGCCAGCTTTCCGGGGGGTTCAACCTACGAGCAGTACTTC
-,TRBV9,-,TRBJ2-5,CASSAQGLETQYF,TGTGCCAGCAGCGCACAGGGTCTTGAGACCCAGTACTTC
-,TRBV7-8,-,TRBJ2-7,CASSLQAPGPYEQYF,TGTGCCAGCAGCTTACAGGCCCCGGGGCCCTACGAGCAGTACTTC
TRBD2,TRBV25-1,-,TRBJ2-7,CATSTSGRFLSYEQYF,TGTGCCACCTCGACTAGCGGGAGGTTCCTCTCCTACGAGCAGTACTTC
-,TRBV19,-,TRBJ2-4,CASSTGTAYVQYF,TGTGCCAGTAGTACAGGGACGGCCTACGTTCAGTACTTC
TRBD1,TRBV5-1,few,TRBJ1-5,CASSLEQGAQPQHF,TGCGCCAGCAGCTTGGAGCAGGGGGCCCAGCCCCAGCATTTT
-,TRBV6-1,-,TRBJ2-3,CASSGLTVADTQYF,TGTGCCAGCAGTGGGCTGACAGTCGCAGATACGCAGTATTTT
-,TRBV6-1,-,TRBJ1-2,CASSDRGRAYGYTF,TGTGCCAGCAGTGATAGGGGCAGGGCCTATGGCTACACCTTC
TRBD1,TRBV4-1,-,TRBJ2-7,CASSQPGQGYEQYF,TGCGCCAGCAGCCAGCCTGGACAGGGCTACGAGCAGTACTTC